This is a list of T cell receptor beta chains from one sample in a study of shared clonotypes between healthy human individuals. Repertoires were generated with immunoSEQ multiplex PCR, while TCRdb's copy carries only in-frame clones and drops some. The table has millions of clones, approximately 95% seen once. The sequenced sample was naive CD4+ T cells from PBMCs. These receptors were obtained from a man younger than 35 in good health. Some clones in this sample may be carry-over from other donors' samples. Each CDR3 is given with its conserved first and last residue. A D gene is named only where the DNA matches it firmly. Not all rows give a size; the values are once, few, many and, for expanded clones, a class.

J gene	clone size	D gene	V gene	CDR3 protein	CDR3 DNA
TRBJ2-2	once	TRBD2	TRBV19	CASSPSGRARLGGELFF	TGTGCCAGTAGCCCTAGCGGGAGGGCCCGACTAGGCGGGGAGCTGTTTTTT
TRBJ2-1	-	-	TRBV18	CASSRGKRASSYNEQFF	TGTGCCAGCTCACGCGGGAAGCGGGCGAGCTCCTACAATGAGCAGTTCTTC
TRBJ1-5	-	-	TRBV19	CASSRRDQAHSNQPQHF	TGTGCCAGTAGTAGAAGGGACCAGGCCCATAGCAATCAGCCCCAGCATTTT
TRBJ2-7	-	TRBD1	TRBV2	CASAKQGAAYEQYF	TGTGCCAGCGCAAAACAGGGGGCTGCCTACGAGCAGTACTTC
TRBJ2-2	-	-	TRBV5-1	CASSLLSSTGELFF	TGCGCCAGCAGCTTACTTTCTAGTACCGGGGAGCTGTTTTTT
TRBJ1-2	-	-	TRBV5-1	CASSLGSGALYTF	TGCGCCAGCAGCTTGGGGTCAGGGGCCCTGTACACCTTC
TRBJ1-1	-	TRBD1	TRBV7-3	CASSLNRQGETEAFF	TGTGCCAGCAGCCTCAACCGACAGGGGGAGACTGAAGCTTTCTTT
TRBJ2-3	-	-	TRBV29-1	CSVGGSTDTQYF	TGCAGCGTTGGAGGGTCCACAGATACGCAGTATTTT
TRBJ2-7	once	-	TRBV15	CATSRDSTDWEQYF	TGTGCCACCAGCAGAGATTCCACAGACTGGGAGCAGTACTTC
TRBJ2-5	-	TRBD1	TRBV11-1	CASSAGGFGETQYF	TGTGCCAGCAGCGCAGGGGGCTTTGGAGAGACCCAGTACTTC
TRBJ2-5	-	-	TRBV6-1	CASSENSQRVETQYF	TGTGCCAGCAGTGAAAATTCGCAGCGGGTGGAGACCCAGTACTTC
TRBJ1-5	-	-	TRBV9	CASSPRGGNQPQHF	TGTGCCAGCAGCCCCCGCGGGGGCAATCAGCCCCAGCATTTT
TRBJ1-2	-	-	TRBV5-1	CASSLDPGADYGYTF	TGCGCCAGCAGCTTGGATCCGGGGGCTGACTATGGCTACACCTTC
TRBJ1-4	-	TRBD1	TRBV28	CASRREGTVLSSSF	TGTGCCAGCAGACGAGAGGGGACAGTCTTGTCCAGCTCTTTT
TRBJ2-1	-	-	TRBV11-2	CASSRLRGNEQFF	TGTGCCAGCAGCCGGTTAAGGGGTAATGAGCAGTTCTTC
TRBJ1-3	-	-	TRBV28	CASSFFGGSMNTIYF	TGTGCCAGCAGTTTTTTTGGGGGCTCTATGAACACCATATATTTT
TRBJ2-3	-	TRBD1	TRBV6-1	CASSEKGKTGGSTDTQYF	TGTGCCAGCAGTGAAAAAGGCAAAACAGGGGGAAGCACAGATACGCAGTATTTT
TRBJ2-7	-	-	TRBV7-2	CASSLVGKTSYEQYF	TGTGCCAGCAGCTTAGTGGGGAAGACCTCCTACGAGCAGTACTTC
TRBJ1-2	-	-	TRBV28	CASSRGTAGNYGYTF	TGTGCCAGCAGTCGCGGGACGGCCGGTAACTATGGCTACACCTTC
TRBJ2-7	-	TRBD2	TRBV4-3	CASSQDGTSGYPLYF	TGCGCCAGCAGCCAAGACGGGACTAGCGGATATCCTTTGTACTTC
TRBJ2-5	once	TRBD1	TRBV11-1	CASSSRTGVEETQYF	TGTGCCAGCAGCTCTAGGACAGGGGTAGAAGAGACCCAGTACTTC
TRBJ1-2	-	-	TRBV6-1	CASSATRYYGYTF	TGTGCCAGCAGTGCAACCCGGTACTATGGCTACACCTTC
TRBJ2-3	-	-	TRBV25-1	CASSDPFPDTQYF	TGTGCCAGCAGTGACCCTTTTCCGGATACGCAGTATTTT
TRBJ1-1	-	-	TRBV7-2	CASSFAGGNTEAFF	TGTGCCAGCAGCTTCGCGGGCGGGAACACTGAAGCTTTCTTT
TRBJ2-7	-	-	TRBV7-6	CASSPGGWEQYF	TGTGCCAGCAGCCCAGGGGGGTGGGAGCAGTACTTC
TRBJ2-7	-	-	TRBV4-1	CASSRGGGTGSYEQYF	TGCGCCAGCAGCCGGGGGGGTGGGACAGGTTCCTACGAGCAGTACTTC
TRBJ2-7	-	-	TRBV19	CASSIAGGRTYEQYF	TGTGCCAGTAGTATAGCCGGGGGGCGAACCTACGAGCAGTACTTC
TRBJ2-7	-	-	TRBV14	CASSQSGVQQYF	TGTGCCAGCAGCCAGTCTGGCGTCCAGCAGTACTTC
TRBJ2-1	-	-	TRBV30	CAWALGDQLLTPRIRNEQFF	TGTGCCTGGGCCCTTGGCGACCAGTTGCTAACTCCTCGAATCCGCAATGAGCAGTTCTTC
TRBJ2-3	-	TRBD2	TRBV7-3	CASSLMAGEGEDTQYF	TGTGCCAGCAGCTTAATGGCGGGAGAAGGAGAAGATACGCAGTATTTT
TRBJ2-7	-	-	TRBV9	CASSRGRASYEQYF	TGTGCCAGCAGCAGGGGGAGGGCATCCTACGAGCAGTACTTC
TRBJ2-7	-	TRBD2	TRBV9	CASSVLTSGEQYF	TGTGCCAGCAGCGTACTGACTAGCGGTGAGCAGTACTTC
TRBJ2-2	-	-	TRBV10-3	CAISDPSPPPAGELFF	TGTGCCATCAGTGACCCGTCCCCCCCACCGGCCGGGGAGCTGTTTTTT
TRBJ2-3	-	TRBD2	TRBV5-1	CASQSSGSSDTQYF	TGCGCCAGCCAATCTAGCGGGAGCTCAGATACGCAGTATTTT
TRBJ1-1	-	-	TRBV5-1	CASSLGRARNTEAFF	TGCGCCAGCAGCTTGGGGAGGGCGAGGAACACTGAAGCTTTCTTT
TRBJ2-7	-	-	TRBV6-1	CASSENAGDHEQYF	TGTGCCAGCAGTGAAAATGCGGGCGACCACGAGCAGTACTTC
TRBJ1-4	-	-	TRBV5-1	CASSPVSGHEKLFF	TGCGCCAGCAGCCCGGTATCGGGGCATGAAAAACTGTTTTTT
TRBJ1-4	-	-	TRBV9	CASSENPATNEKLFF	TGTGCCAGCAGCGAAAATCCCGCAACTAATGAAAAACTGTTTTTT
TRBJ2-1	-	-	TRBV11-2	CASSLFFGNEQFF	TGTGCCAGCAGCTTATTCTTTGGCAATGAGCAGTTCTTC
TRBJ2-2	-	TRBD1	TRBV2	CASRGQVNTGELFF	TGTGCCAGCAGGGGACAGGTGAACACCGGGGAGCTGTTTTTT
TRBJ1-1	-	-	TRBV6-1	CASAARGRNTEAFF	TGTGCCAGCGCAGCCAGGGGCCGCAACACTGAAGCTTTCTTT
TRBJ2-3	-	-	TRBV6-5	CASSSRSEISTDTQYF	TGTGCCAGCAGTTCCCGGTCAGAAATTAGCACAGATACGCAGTATTTT
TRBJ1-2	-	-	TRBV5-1	CASSLGGQGYTF	TGCGCCAGCAGCTTGGGGGGGCAAGGCTACACCTTC
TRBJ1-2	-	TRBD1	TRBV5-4	CASSPPSGTGFYGYTF	TGTGCCAGCAGCCCACCTTCCGGGACAGGGTTCTATGGCTACACCTTC
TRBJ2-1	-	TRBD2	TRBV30	CAWSQGGSLIDEQFF	TGTGCCTGGAGTCAAGGCGGGAGCTTGATAGATGAGCAGTTCTTC
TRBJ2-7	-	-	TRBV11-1	CASSRTLEYSYEQYF	TGTGCCAGCAGCCGGACGTTGGAGTACTCCTACGAGCAGTACTTC
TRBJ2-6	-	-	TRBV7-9	CASSLGTSGANVLTF	TGTGCCAGCAGCTTAGGGACGTCAGGGGCCAACGTCCTGACTTTC
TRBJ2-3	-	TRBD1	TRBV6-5	CASSYPRTGGADTQYF	TGTGCCAGCAGTTACCCTAGGACAGGGGGGGCAGATACGCAGTATTTT
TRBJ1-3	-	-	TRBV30	CAWSSEGISGNTIYF	TGTGCCTGGAGTTCGGAGGGAATCTCTGGAAACACCATATATTTT
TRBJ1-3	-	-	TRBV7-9	CASSLEAGRSGNTIYF	TGTGCCAGCAGCTTAGAGGCTGGGCGCTCTGGAAACACCATATATTTT
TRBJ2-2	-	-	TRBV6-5	CASSPSGLTGELFF	TGTGCCAGCAGCCCCTCGGGGTTGACCGGGGAGCTGTTTTTT
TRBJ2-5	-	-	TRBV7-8	CASSTGQFWETQYF	TGTGCCAGCAGCACGGGACAATTCTGGGAGACCCAGTACTTC
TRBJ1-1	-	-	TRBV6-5	CASTQRQANTEAFF	TGTGCCAGCACCCAGAGGCAGGCGAACACTGAAGCTTTCTTT
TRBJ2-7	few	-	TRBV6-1	CASSVAANYEQYF	TGTGCCAGCAGTGTAGCAGCTAACTACGAGCAGTACTTC